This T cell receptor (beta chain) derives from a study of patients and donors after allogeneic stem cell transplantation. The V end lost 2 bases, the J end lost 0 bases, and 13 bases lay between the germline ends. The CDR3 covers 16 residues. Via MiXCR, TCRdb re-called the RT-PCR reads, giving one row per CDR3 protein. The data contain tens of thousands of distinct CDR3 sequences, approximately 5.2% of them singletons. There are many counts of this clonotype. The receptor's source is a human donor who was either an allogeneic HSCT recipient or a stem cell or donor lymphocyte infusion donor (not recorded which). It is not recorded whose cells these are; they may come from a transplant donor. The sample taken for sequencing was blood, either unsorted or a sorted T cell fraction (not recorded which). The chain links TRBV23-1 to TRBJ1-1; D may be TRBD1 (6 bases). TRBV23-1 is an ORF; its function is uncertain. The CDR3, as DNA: TGCGCCAGCAGTCAACCCGACAGGCCCATGAACACTGAAGCTTTCTTT. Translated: CASSQPDRPMNTEAFF.